The 20 T cell receptor beta chains below were found in one sample sequenced in a study of blood T cell repertoires in COVID-19. The data were produced by immunoSEQ multiplex PCR, yet TCRdb's version contains in-frame clones alone and is incomplete. Seen here are approximately 190,000 clones, around four fifths observed once, and the top ten hold around 19%. Sequenced: peripheral blood. The receptors originated from a human donor in a cohort sampled during active COVID-19.

This chain uses TRBV2 with TRBJ1-2, with unresolved D. The CDR3 consists of 14 residues. Trimming took off 0 bases at V and 5 bases at J, with 10 bases between the two ends. Germline CDR1 SNHLY, CDR2 FYNNEI. CDR3 protein: CASSEAQAIYGYTF. The CDR3 nucleotides read TGTGCCAGCAGTGAAGCTCAGGCAATTTATGGCTACACCTTC.

The rearrangement links TRBV29-1 to TRBJ2-5; weak D call: TRBD2 (5 bases). CDR1 is SQVTM, CDR2 ANQGSEA, per germline. This CDR3 region has 13 residues. The V and J ends lost 1 base and 0 bases respectively, with 6 bases between them. CDR3: CSVEGGYQETQYF. The CDR3 DNA reads as TGCAGCGTTGAAGGCGGGTACCAAGAGACCCAGTACTTC.

The rearrangement uses TRBV28 and TRBJ1-6; D perhaps matches TRBD1 (5 bases). This CDR3 is 16 amino acids long. V dropped 7 bases and J dropped 2 bases, with 15 bases sitting between them. Germline-derived CDR1 and CDR2 are MDHEN and SYDVKM. The chain's CDR3 is CASTAGGVPYNSPLHF. The DNA of the CDR3 is TGTGCCAGCACCGCTGGAGGGGTGCCCTATAATTCACCCCTCCACTTT.

The V and J genes are TRBV3-1 (or the pseudogene TRBV3-2) and TRBJ1-2; 9 nucleotides line up with TRBD1. The trim removed 5 bases at V and 6 bases at J, leaving 19 bases unmatched. Germline V lookup: CDR1 LGHDT, CDR2 YNNKEL (reference sequence). The CDR3 spans 18 residues. The CDR3 loop reads CASSSTGTGSLLRHGYTF. The CDR3 bases are TGTGCCAGCAGCTCCACCGGGACAGGGTCTCTTCTACGGCATGGCTACACCTTC.

The chain couples TRBV18 to TRBJ1-2, with 10 bases aligning to TRBD1. J gave up 8 bases and V 2 bases, and 5 bases lay outside the gene matches. The germline gives CDR1 KGHSH, CDR2 LQKENI. CDR3 length: 14 residues. The CDR3 nucleotides are TGTGCCAGCTCACCAGAGGGACAGGGGTTGGGCTACACCTTC. This codes for CASSPEGQGLGYTF.

The V call is TRBV11-3, the J call TRBJ2-2, with D maybe TRBD1 (6 bases). V was clipped by 5 bases and J by 6 bases, with 13 bases between them. Germline-derived CDR1 and CDR2 are SGHNT and YENEEA. This CDR3 contains 14 residues. The CDR3 region is CASSPRGTSGELFF. In DNA, the CDR3 is TGTGCCAGCAGCCCCAGGGGAACGTCCGGGGAGCTGTTTTTT.

The J gene is TRBJ1-5, the V gene TRBV6-6, with D possibly being TRBD1 (5 bases). The germline CDR1 and CDR2 sequences are MNHNY and SVGAGI (reference sequence). The V gene lost 7 bases and the J gene lost 5 bases, with 15 bases spanning the gap. The CDR3 is 14 residues long. CDR3 protein: CASISGVGYQPQHF. CDR3 nucleotides: TGTGCCAGCATTTCGGGGGTAGGGTATCAGCCCCAGCATTTT.

Here the CDR3 reads CASSTRQVNGYTF. As DNA, the CDR3 is TGTGCCAGTAGTACTCGACAGGTTAATGGCTACACCTTC. The V gene is TRBV19, the J gene TRBJ1-2, with a tentative D call TRBD1 (6 bases). Germline CDR1 reads LNHDA; CDR2 reads SQIVND (reference sequence). V was pared by 4 bases and J by 6 bases, with 12 bases between. The CDR3 is made up of 13 amino acids.

A remark on this clone: Different DNA sequences within this sample yield the same CDR3. CDR3: CASSFDSSGANVLTF. The CDR3 nucleotides read TGCGCCAGCAGTTTTGACAGCTCTGGGGCCAACGTCCTGACTTTC. This rearrangement joins TRBV5-1 to TRBJ2-6, with D possibly TRBD1 on 5 matching bases. V was shortened by 5 bases and J by 0 bases, with 9 bases between the two germline ends. Per germline, CDR1 SGHRS and CDR2 YFSETQ. The CDR3 is 15 amino acids.

The V call is TRBV5-1, the J call TRBJ2-5; 9 positions agree with TRBD1. CDR3 size: 16 residues. V lost 3 bases and J lost 5; bases outside the gene matches: 11. Germline V gives CDR1 SGHRS, CDR2 YFSETQ. CDR3 residues: CASSWSTGGQSETQYF. Here the CDR3 DNA reads TGCGCCAGCAGCTGGTCGACAGGGGGTCAGTCGGAGACCCAGTACTTC.

The chain joins TRBV6-6 to TRBJ1-2, with D perhaps matching TRBD1 (6 bases). This CDR3 region has 13 residues. CDR1 and CDR2 from the germline V gene are MNHNY and SVGAGI (reference sequence). V lost 6 bases and J 8 bases, leaving 16 bases between the germline ends. CDR3 in amino acids: CASRTSGGEGYTF. CDR3 bases: TGTGCCAGCAGGACCTCGGGGGGCGAGGGCTACACCTTC.

The chain joins TRBV7-3 to TRBJ2-2; D call uncertain. CDR3 size: 16 residues. Germline V gene sequence: CDR1 SGHTA, CDR2 FQGTGA. The ends were cut back, 0 bases at V and 3 bases at J, with 11 bases in the middle. This CDR3 reads CASSLTSILDTGELFF. For the CDR3, the DNA is TGTGCCAGCAGCTTAACGTCCATACTTGACACCGGGGAGCTGTTTTTT.

The CDR3 bases are TGTGCCAGCAGCTTAGCTCAGGGGATTTGGACAGATACGCAGTATTTT. Encoded protein: CASSLAQGIWTDTQYF. The V gene is TRBV11-2, the J gene TRBJ2-3, with D possibly being TRBD1 (6 bases). With 1 base removed from V and 3 bases from J, the gap between germline ends came to 14 bases. The CDR3 is 16 amino acids. Germline values: CDR1 SGHAT, CDR2 FQNNGV. The variable domain in full, with the rest retrieved from reference TRBV11-2 and TRBJ2-3, is EAGVAQSPRYKIIEKRQSVAFWCNPISGHATLYWYQQILGQGPKLLIQFQNNGVVDDSQLPKDRFSAERLKGVDSTLKIQPAKLEDSAVYLCASSLAQGIWTDTQYFGPGTRLTVL.

This chain links TRBV11-2 with TRBJ2-1; 9 positions match TRBD1. The V and J ends lost 5 bases and 8 bases, in that order; junction bases with no gene match: 7. The CDR3 is 14 residues long. Germline loops: CDR1 SGHAT, CDR2 FQNNGV. Here the CDR3 reads CASSKYRGQDEQFF. In DNA form, the CDR3 reads TGTGCCAGCAGCAAGTACAGGGGGCAGGATGAGCAGTTCTTC.

This clone was observed at least ten times. This sequence joins TRBV5-1 and TRBJ2-3, with TRBD2 matching 14 bases. The J segment lost 6 bases and the V segment lost 4 bases, leaving 7 bases of the junction unmatched. This CDR3 comprises 16 residues. Germline assignment: CDR1 SGHRS and CDR2 YFSETQ. The CDR3 is CASSRGLAGVEDTQYF. The CDR3 nucleotides are TGCGCCAGCAGCAGGGGACTAGCGGGAGTTGAGGATACGCAGTATTTT.

The chain has TRBV9 and TRBJ2-1; D gene unclear. This CDR3 region has 14 residues. Between the trimmed V and J ends, which lost 1 base and 4 bases, there was a span of 9 bases. CDR1 and CDR2 from the germline V gene are SGDLS and YYNGEE. The CDR3 coding sequence is TGTGCCAGCAGCGTATTTCCAGATTACAATGAGCAGTTCTTC. Residues: CASSVFPDYNEQFF. Looking up the rest from reference TRBV9 and TRBJ2-1 gives the full variable domain: DSGVTQTPKHLITATGQRVTLRCSPRSGDLSVYWYQQSLDQGLQFLIQYYNGEERAKGNILERFSAQQFPDLHSELNLSSLELGDSALYFCASSVFPDYNEQFFGPGTRLTVL.

V and J are TRBV6-2 or TRBV6-3 and TRBJ2-7, with D possibly TRBD2 on 5 matching bases. The CDR3 length is 15 residues. The V gene's germline CDR1 is MNHEY and CDR2 SVGEGT. V was clipped by 3 bases and J by 1 base, with 13 bases between them. The CDR3 DNA reads as TGTGCCAGCAGTTATCGGCTAGCACTTTCCTACGAGCAGTACGTC. Its translation: CASSYRLALSYEQYV.

J is TRBJ2-7 and V is TRBV7-8; D perhaps matches TRBD2 (7 bases). Per germline, CDR1 SGHVS and CDR2 FQNEAQ. The CDR3 runs 19 residues. Trimming shortened V by 6 bases and J by 0 bases, and 27 bases separated the two germline ends. CDR3 bases: TGTGCCAGCAGTGGGTCGAAGGGGGTATCGGGGGGCGACTCCTACGAGCAGTACTTC. The encoded protein is CASSGSKGVSGGDSYEQYF.

A single count supports this clone. This chain joins TRBV6-5 and TRBJ2-3; 9 bases line up with TRBD1. Germline V lookup: CDR1 MNHEY, CDR2 SVGAGI. The CDR3 contains 15 residues. The J segment lost 0 bases and the V segment lost 6 bases, leaving 4 bases of the junction unmatched. Here the CDR3 DNA reads TGTGCCAGCAGCGGAACAGGGGGCAGCACAGATACGCAGTATTTT. It translates to CASSGTGGSTDTQYF.

This CDR3 reads CAIGAGIGGELFF. The CDR3 nucleotides read TGTGCCATCGGGGCAGGGATTGGCGGGGAGCTGTTTTTT. The chain employs TRBV10-3 and TRBJ2-2, with a possible D match to TRBD1 (5 bases). This CDR3 comprises 13 residues. Germline lookup yields CDR1 ENHRY and CDR2 SYGVKD. Deletions cut 8 bases from V and 7 bases from J, with 14 bases between.